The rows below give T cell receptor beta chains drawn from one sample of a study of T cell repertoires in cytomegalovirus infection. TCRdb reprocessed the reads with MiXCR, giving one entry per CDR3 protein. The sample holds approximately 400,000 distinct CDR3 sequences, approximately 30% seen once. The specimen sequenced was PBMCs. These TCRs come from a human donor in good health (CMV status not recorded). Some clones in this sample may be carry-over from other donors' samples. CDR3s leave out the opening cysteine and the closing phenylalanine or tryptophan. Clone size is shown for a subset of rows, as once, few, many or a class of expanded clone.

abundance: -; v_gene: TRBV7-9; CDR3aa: ASIPGGVNTGELF
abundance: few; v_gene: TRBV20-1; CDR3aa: SAPWTGSSYEQY
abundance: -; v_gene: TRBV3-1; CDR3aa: ASSQLAGSQETQY
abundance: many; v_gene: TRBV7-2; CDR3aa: ASSSFVSGSFRAF
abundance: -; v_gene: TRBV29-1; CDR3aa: SASPWTRGDEQLF
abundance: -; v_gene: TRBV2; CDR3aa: ASRDSGFDTQY
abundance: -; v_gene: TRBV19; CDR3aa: ASHGQGTYNSPLH
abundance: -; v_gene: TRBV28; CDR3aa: ASSLRLTVSGANVLT
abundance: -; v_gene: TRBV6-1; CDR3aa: AAQRGSTDTQY
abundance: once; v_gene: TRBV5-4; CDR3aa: ASSRALAGVNTDTQY
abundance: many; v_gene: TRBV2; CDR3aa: ASTPSGDSYNEQF
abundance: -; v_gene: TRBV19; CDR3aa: ASSIADNQPQH
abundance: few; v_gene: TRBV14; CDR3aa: ASSQVLQATEAF
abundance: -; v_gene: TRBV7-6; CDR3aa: ASSVGPRETQY
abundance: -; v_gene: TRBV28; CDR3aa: ASSMDRAGGNTIY
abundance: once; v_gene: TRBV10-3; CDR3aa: AIRAGGFGFEQY
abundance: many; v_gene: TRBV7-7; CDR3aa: ASSLAVVRTATNTGELF
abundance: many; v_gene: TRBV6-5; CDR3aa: ASSRTGVSEQY
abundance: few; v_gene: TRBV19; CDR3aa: ASRPTGTGVEGYT
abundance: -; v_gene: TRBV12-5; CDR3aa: ARRGQGNTEAF
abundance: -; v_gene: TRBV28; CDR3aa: ASGGWDYGYT
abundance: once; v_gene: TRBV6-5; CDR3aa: ASSYSFGQGLGNEQF
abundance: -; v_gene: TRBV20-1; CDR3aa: SARTSGTRDEQY
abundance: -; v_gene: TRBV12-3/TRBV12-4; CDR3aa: ASIIGGGGTEAF
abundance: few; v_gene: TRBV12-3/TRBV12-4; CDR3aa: ASTSDRGHGYT
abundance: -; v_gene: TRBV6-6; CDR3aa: ASSYGRGAGYNEQF
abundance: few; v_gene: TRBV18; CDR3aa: ASSPVGQGKYEQY
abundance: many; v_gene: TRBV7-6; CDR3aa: ASSLKVLTNTGELF
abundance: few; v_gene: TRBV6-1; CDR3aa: ASARTGGPDTQY
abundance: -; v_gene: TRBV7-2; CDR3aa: ASSPRGQGIGSETQY
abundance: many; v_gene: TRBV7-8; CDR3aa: ASSRSVAPQGQF
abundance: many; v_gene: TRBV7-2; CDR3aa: ASSIYQGADEQY
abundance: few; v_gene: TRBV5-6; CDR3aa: ASSLTPGLGPSTDTQY
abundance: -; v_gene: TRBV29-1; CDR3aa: SATGGPEAF
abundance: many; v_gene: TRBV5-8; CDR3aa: ASNLLGQSNQPQH
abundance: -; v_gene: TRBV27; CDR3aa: ASSPDSWGGEQF
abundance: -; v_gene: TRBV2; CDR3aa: ASTVPPLNTEAL
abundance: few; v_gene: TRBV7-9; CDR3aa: ASSTGRSTDTQY
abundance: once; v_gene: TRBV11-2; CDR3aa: ASTASFGVHADTQY
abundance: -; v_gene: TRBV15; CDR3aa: ATIRERSYQETQY
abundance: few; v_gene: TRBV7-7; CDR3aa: ASSGPGQEETQY